The 22 T cell receptor beta chains below were found in one sample sequenced in a study of OX40 agonist ivuxolimab in advanced cancers. Clones were read by immunoSEQ multiplex PCR, and TCRdb kept only the in-frame ones, dropping some. Of tens of thousands of clones in the sample, 79% were seen once. Sequenced material: CD4+ or CD8+ T cells sorted from blood, taken in a trial of the OX40 agonist ivuxolimab. The receptors stem from an adult with an advanced solid tumor such as melanoma, head and neck, liver or kidney cancer.

The genes are TRBV7-8 and TRBJ2-5; weak D call: TRBD1 (6 bases). Germline CDR1 reads SGHVS; CDR2 reads FQNEAQ. V was cut by 1 base and J by 1 base, with 10 bases left in between. This CDR3 spans 15 amino acids. CDR3 sequence: CASSLGQGTQETQYF. Here the CDR3 DNA reads TGTGCCAGCAGCTTAGGGCAGGGGACCCAAGAGACCCAGTACTTC.

The chain uses TRBV4-1 and TRBJ2-3, with D tentatively TRBD2 (6 bases). The CDR3 is 16 amino acids. Germline V CDR1 and CDR2: MGHRA, YSYEKL. V lost 5 bases, J lost 0 bases, and 15 bases lay in between. CDR3 region: CASSNTIAVSTDTQYF. In DNA, the CDR3 is TGCGCCAGCAGCAACACAATAGCGGTGAGCACAGATACGCAGTATTTT.

The gene calls are TRBV7-2 and TRBJ2-5; 9 bases are a match to TRBD1. TRBJ2-7 explains the end of the DNA better; the J call may be wrong. This CDR3 spans 15 amino acids. The germline gives CDR1 SGHTA, CDR2 FQGNSA. The CDR3 region is CASSPRDRATYEQYF. DNA for the CDR3: TGTGCCAGCAGCCCCCGGGACAGGGCCACCTACGAGCAGTACTTC.

V is TRBV9 and J is TRBJ1-2; D perhaps matches TRBD1 (5 bases). Germline V lookup: CDR1 SGDLS, CDR2 YYNGEE. The CDR3 contains 15 residues. Trimming pared 0 bases from V and 4 bases from J, leaving 13 bases between. The CDR3 spells CASSVGGTATYGYTF. CDR3 bases: TGTGCCAGCAGCGTAGGGGGCACTGCGACCTATGGCTACACCTTC.

The chain links TRBV9 to TRBJ2-7; D may correspond to TRBD1 or TRBD2 (7 bases each). V shed 4 bases and J shed 6 bases, with 14 bases lying between them. The germline V gene encodes CDR1 SGDLS and CDR2 YYNGEE. The CDR3 is 13 amino acids. The CDR3, as DNA: TGTGCCAGCAGCCCAGGGGGGGTGCGCGAGCAGTACTTC. It specifies CASSPGGVREQYF.

This clone was counted ten times or more. The chain joins TRBV7-9 to TRBJ2-2; weak D call: TRBD2 (5 bases). The V gene lost 6 bases and the J gene lost 4 bases, with 15 bases spanning the gap. The CDR3 covers 15 residues. Looked up from germline, CDR1 is SEHNR and CDR2 is FQNEAQ (reference sequence). CDR3: CASRTTGSGTGELFF. CDR3 bases: TGTGCCAGCAGGACCACGGGGTCGGGCACCGGGGAGCTGTTTTTT. Drawing the rest from reference TRBV7-9 and TRBJ2-2, the complete variable domain is DTGVSQNPRHKITKRGQNVTFRCDPISEHNRLYWYRQTLGQGPEFLTYFQNEAQLEKSRLLSDRFSAERPKGSFSTLEIQRTEQGDSAMYLCASRTTGSGTGELFFGEGSRLTVL.

The chain uses TRBV19 and TRBJ2-1; TRBD2 matches 9 bases. Germline loops: CDR1 LNHDA, CDR2 SQIVND (reference sequence). The CDR3 has 16 residues. V was pared by 3 bases and J by 4 bases, with 7 bases of the junction left unmatched. CDR3 DNA: TGTGCCAGTAGTATGGGAGCGGGGGGCTTATACAATGAGCAGTTCTTC. This encodes CASSMGAGGLYNEQFF.

J is TRBJ1-5 and V is TRBV6-6; perhaps TRBD1 as D (6 bases). The CDR3 spans 13 residues. Trimming took off 6 bases at V and 5 bases at J, with 11 bases between the two ends. Germline V gene sequence: CDR1 MNHNY, CDR2 SVGAGI (reference sequence). The CDR3 reads CASRWAGDQPQHF. In DNA, the CDR3 is TGTGCCAGCAGGTGGGCAGGGGATCAGCCCCAGCATTTT.

The chain combines TRBV19 with TRBJ1-3; no firm D call. CDR1 is LNHDA, CDR2 SQIVND, per germline (reference sequence). V was pared by 3 bases and J by 2 bases, with 11 bases between. The length of the CDR3 is 15 residues. The CDR3 is CASSILLETGNTIYF. The CDR3 DNA reads TGTGCCAGTAGTATCTTGTTGGAAACTGGAAACACCATATATTTT.

The chain uses TRBV4-1 and TRBJ2-4; 8 positions match TRBD1. Per the germline V gene, CDR1 is MGHRA and CDR2 is YSYEKL. V shed 1 base and J 6 bases; nucleotides not matched to a gene: 11. The CDR3 is made up of 17 amino acids. CDR3 in DNA: TGCGCCAGCAGCCAAGTCCCCGCCGGGACAGGCTCAAACATTCAGTACTTC. As protein: CASSQVPAGTGSNIQYF.

The rearrangement uses TRBV4-2 and TRBJ2-7, with TRBD2 matching 7 bases. Germline trimming cut 0 bases from V and 6 bases from J; bases unmatched to any gene: 23. Looked up from germline, CDR1 is LGHNA and CDR2 is YNFKEQ. This CDR3 is built from 20 residues. The CDR3 DNA reads TGTGCCAGCAGCCAAGATCCTGGGAGGGAGGGCCACGGTTGGATAGGCGAGCAGTACTTC. This translates into CASSQDPGREGHGWIGEQYF.

The V call is TRBV12-5, the J call TRBJ1-3; D gene ambiguous. CDR3 size: 15 residues. Germline CDR1 reads LGHNT; CDR2 reads FRNRAP. Trimming removed 3 bases at V and 0 bases at J, with 9 bases between. For the CDR3, the DNA is TGTGCTAGTGGTTTTCTAGCGAGCTCTGGAAACACCATATATTTT. Residues: CASGFLASSGNTIYF.

This sequence joins TRBV25-1 and TRBJ2-7; D tentatively reads TRBD1 or TRBD2 (5 bases each). CDR1 is MGHDK and CDR2 is SYGVNS in the germline V gene. The CDR3 sequence is 14 residues long. V dropped 4 bases and J dropped 0 bases, with 10 bases sitting between them. The CDR3 loop is CASSVGTPSYEQYF. DNA for the CDR3: TGTGCCAGCAGTGTGGGGACCCCCTCCTACGAGCAGTACTTC.

V is TRBV4-2 and J is TRBJ2-1; perhaps D is TRBD1 or TRBD2 (5 bases each). Germline loops: CDR1 LGHNA, CDR2 YNFKEQ. CDR3 length equals 15 residues. V was shortened by 0 bases and J by 15 bases, with 21 bases between the two germline ends. CDR3 region: CASSQDGARSGRAFF. CDR3 coding DNA: TGTGCCAGCAGCCAAGATGGGGCACGGAGCGGCCGCGCGTTCTTC.

V and J are TRBV7-3 and TRBJ2-3; 10 bases match TRBD2. This CDR3 spans 14 amino acids. Germline trimming cut 5 bases from V and 4 bases from J; bases unmatched to any gene: 3. Germline assignment: CDR1 SGHTA and CDR2 FQGTGA. The CDR3 sequence: CASSISGGADTQYF. In nucleotides, the CDR3 is TGTGCCAGCAGCATCAGCGGGGGGGCAGATACGCAGTATTTT.

The gene calls are TRBV19 and TRBJ2-7, with TRBD1 identical over 10 bases. CDR1 and CDR2 (germline): LNHDA, SQIVND (reference sequence). The CDR3 is 13 residues long. The junction had 3 bases not matched to a gene; V was cut back by 5 bases and J by 5 bases. As DNA, the CDR3 is TGTGCCAGTAGTCGACAGGGGGCCAACGAGCAGTACTTC. Translated: CASSRQGANEQYF. The entire variable domain, with the rest obtained from reference TRBV19 and TRBJ2-7, is as follows: DGGITQSPKYLFRKEGQNVTLSCEQNLNHDAMYWYRQDPGQGLRLIYYSQIVNDFQKGDIAEGYSVSREKKESFPLTVTSAQKNPTAFYLCASSRQGANEQYFGPGTRLTVT.

Concerning this clone itself: This specimen includes other DNA sequences encoding the same CDR3. V and J are TRBV30 and TRBJ2-2; D assignment may be TRBD1 or TRBD2 (5 bases each). V was trimmed by 0 bases and J by 6 bases, leaving 5 bases between them. The CDR3 spans 12 residues. CDR1 is GTSNPN and CDR2 is SVGIG in the germline V gene (reference sequence). The CDR3 bases are TGTGCCTGGAGTGTGGGGGCCGGGGAGCTGTTTTTT. This sequence encodes CAWSVGAGELFF.

This clone has just one count. The gene calls are TRBV5-8 and TRBJ1-2; D is ambiguous. Germline loops: CDR1 SGHTS, CDR2 YDEGEE. The CDR3 consists of 14 residues. Trimming took 4 bases from V and 4 from J, leaving 14 bases between them. The CDR3 region is CASSLGRVLYGYTF. In DNA form, the CDR3 reads TGTGCCAGCAGCCTCGGGAGGGTACTCTATGGCTACACCTTC.

This CDR3 reads CASSLAGTLVYEQYF. CDR3 bases: TGTGCCAGCAGCTTAGCAGGGACTTTGGTCTACGAGCAGTACTTC. This rearrangement joins TRBV7-2 to TRBJ2-7; D is perhaps TRBD2 (6 bases). The germline V gene has CDR1 SGHTA and CDR2 FQGNSA. The CDR3 spans 15 residues. Trimming shortened V by 0 bases and J by 3 bases, and 12 bases separated the two germline ends.

This chain joins TRBV7-9 and TRBJ2-7; tentative D call: TRBD2 (6 bases). Germline lookup yields CDR1 SEHNR and CDR2 FQNEAQ (reference sequence). Trimming stripped 0 bases from V and 2 bases from J, with 11 bases between. The CDR3 totals 15 residues. The CDR3 spells CASSLAGGATYEQYF. The CDR3 DNA sequence: TGTGCCAGCAGCTTAGCGGGGGGAGCTACCTACGAGCAGTACTTC.

V is TRBV5-4 and J is TRBJ2-1; 10 nucleotides line up with TRBD2. This CDR3 contains 15 residues. With 2 bases clipped from V and 9 bases from J, the junction kept 8 bases outside the gene matches. Germline V lookup: CDR1 SGHNT, CDR2 YYREEE (reference sequence). The CDR3 protein is CASSFSGGASGEQFF. The CDR3 region has the DNA TGTGCCAGCAGCTTCAGCGGGGGGGCGTCGGGTGAGCAGTTCTTC.

The V gene is TRBV11-2, the J gene TRBJ2-7; D unresolved. Germline CDR1 and CDR2: SGHAT and FQNNGV. V lost 1 base to trimming and J lost 0 bases, with 10 bases between them. The CDR3 extends over 15 amino acids. The CDR3 reads CASSLGGGSSYEQYF. The CDR3 bases are TGTGCCAGCAGCTTAGGCGGCGGTAGCTCCTACGAGCAGTACTTC.